Presented here are 21 T cell receptor beta chains from one specimen sequenced in a study of cytomegalovirus exposure and HLA in healthy donors. Vbeta (60) and Jbeta (13) primers were used in the PCR. The protocol was immunoSEQ multiplex PCR, while the TCRdb copy is restricted to in-frame clones and leaves out a portion. The sample's table shows fewer than 130,000 clones. The sequencing sample was made of PBMCs. These receptors all stem from a man aged 50-59 years in good health and CMV-seronegative.

The chain is built from TRBV4-1 and TRBJ1-6; a weak D match, TRBD1 (5 bases). This CDR3 region has 15 residues. V lost 5 bases to trimming and J lost 5 bases, with 13 bases between them. CDR1 is MGHRA, CDR2 YSYEKL, per germline. CDR3 sequence: CASSTRDFDNSPLHF. As DNA, the CDR3 is TGCGCCAGCAGCACCCGGGACTTTGATAATTCACCCCTCCACTTT.

Comments on this clone: This CDR3 is also generated by other DNA sequences in the sample. The chain joins TRBV29-1 to TRBJ1-1, with D possibly TRBD1 on 5 matching bases. Per the germline V gene, CDR1 is SQVTM and CDR2 is ANQGSEA. The CDR3 is made up of 12 amino acids. Trimming took off 6 bases at V and 1 base at J, with 9 bases between the two ends. CDR3 sequence reads: CSVGRENTEAFF. The CDR3 nucleotides read TGCAGCGTGGGCAGGGAGAACACTGAAGCTTTCTTT.

The rearrangement links TRBV29-1 to TRBJ1-6; D is uncertain. Trimming pared 6 bases from V and 5 bases from J, leaving 11 bases between. The CDR3 is made up of 13 amino acids. Germline V CDR1 and CDR2: SQVTM, ANQGSEA. The CDR3 protein is CSVQTENNSPLHF. CDR3 coding DNA: TGCAGCGTCCAGACGGAGAATAATTCACCCCTCCACTTT.

Worth noting for this clone: Different DNA sequences within this sample yield the same CDR3. The gene calls are TRBV19 and TRBJ1-2, with TRBD1 as a possible D gene (6 bases). The ends were cut back, 6 bases at V and 3 bases at J, with 20 bases in the middle. CDR3 size: 16 residues. Germline V gene data show CDR1 as LNHDA and CDR2 as SQIVND (reference sequence). For the CDR3, the DNA is TGTGCCAGTAGACTACCAACAGGGAGGGGCCACTATGGCTACACCTTC. Amino acids: CASRLPTGRGHYGYTF.

The chain uses TRBV6-5 and TRBJ2-3; D not resolved. The V and J ends lost 8 bases and 7 bases respectively, with 10 bases between them. There are 11 residues in the CDR3. Looked up from germline, CDR1 is MNHEY and CDR2 is SVGAGI. CDR3 sequence (DNA): TGTGCCAGCGCGACCGGGTATACGCAGTATTTT. It specifies CASATGYTQYF.

The chain combines TRBV19 with TRBJ2-1; maybe TRBD1 (5 bases). V was cut by 3 bases and J by 0 bases, with 12 bases left in between. The CDR3 loop spans 16 amino acids. Germline V gene sequence: CDR1 LNHDA, CDR2 SQIVND (reference sequence). CDR3 sequence reads: CASSIFQGSSYNEQFF. DNA of the CDR3: TGTGCCAGTAGTATTTTTCAGGGTAGCTCCTACAATGAGCAGTTCTTC. Combining the CDR3 with reference TRBV19 and TRBJ2-1 gives the whole variable domain DGGITQSPKYLFRKEGQNVTLSCEQNLNHDAMYWYRQDPGQGLRLIYYSQIVNDFQKGDIAEGYSVSREKKESFPLTVTSAQKNPTAFYLCASSIFQGSSYNEQFFGPGTRLTVL.

The chain carries TRBV5-6 and TRBJ1-6, with 9 bases fitting TRBD1. V was pared by 4 bases and J by 10 bases, with 9 bases of the junction left unmatched. CDR3 length: 15 residues. Germline CDR1 is SGHDT and CDR2 is YYEEEE. The DNA for the CDR3 is TGTGCCAGCAGCGCCCGGGGGACAGGGTCCTCACCCCTCCACTTT. Translation gives CASSARGTGSSPLHF.

V and J are TRBV9 and TRBJ2-1; the match to TRBD2 covers 11 bases. Germline V gene sequence: CDR1 SGDLS, CDR2 YYNGEE. V shed 0 bases and J 9 bases; nucleotides not matched to a gene: 5. CDR3 length: 15 residues. CDR3 in DNA: TGTGCCAGCAGCGTAGAAGGGACTAGCGGCGTTGAGCAGTTCTTC. Amino acids: CASSVEGTSGVEQFF.

The chain uses TRBV19 and TRBJ2-7; TRBD1 aligns across 10 bases. The germline V gene encodes CDR1 LNHDA and CDR2 SQIVND (reference sequence). The trim removed 3 bases at V and 7 bases at J, leaving 12 bases unmatched. This CDR3 is 16 amino acids long. Written as DNA, the CDR3 is TGTGCCAGTAGTATTACCGGGACAGGGGCTTTCGTAGAGCAGTACTTC. Translation: CASSITGTGAFVEQYF.

The chain employs TRBV7-2 and TRBJ1-2; a weak D match, TRBD1 (5 bases). With 5 bases removed from V and 8 bases from J, the gap between germline ends came to 18 bases. Germline CDR1 and CDR2: SGHTA and FQGNSA. The CDR3 is 14 residues long. The CDR3 DNA reads TGTGCCAGCAGCCAGACCACACCAGGGCTCGGCTACACCTTC. This encodes CASSQTTPGLGYTF.

This chain joins TRBV5-1 and TRBJ1-6; 8 nucleotides align to TRBD1. Germline V lookup: CDR1 SGHRS, CDR2 YFSETQ. Germline trimming cut 0 bases from V and 7 bases from J; bases unmatched to any gene: 9. The CDR3 runs 17 residues. DNA of the CDR3: TGCGCCAGCAGCTTGGTAGGACAGGGTATAGTCAATTCACCCCTCCACTTT. It is translated as CASSLVGQGIVNSPLHF. Full variable domain (missing parts from reference TRBV5-1 and TRBJ1-6): KAGVTQTPRYLIKTRGQQVTLSCSPISGHRSVSWYQQTPGQGLQFLFEYFSETQRNKGNFPGRFSGRQFSNSRSEMNVSTLELGDSALYLCASSLVGQGIVNSPLHFGNGTRLTVT.

V gene TRBV4-2 combines with J gene TRBJ1-2; tentative D call: TRBD1 (5 bases). The V gene lost 4 bases and the J gene lost 6 bases, with 15 bases spanning the gap. CDR1 is LGHNA and CDR2 is YNFKEQ in the germline V gene. The CDR3 runs 14 residues. As DNA, the CDR3 is TGTGCCAGCAGCCGTGGGAAACAGGTTAATGGCTACACCTTC. Protein product: CASSRGKQVNGYTF.

This chain uses TRBV20-1 with TRBJ1-2; no firm D call. This CDR3 region has 9 residues. V lost 0 bases, J lost 12 bases, and 5 bases lay in between. Germline CDR1 is DFQATT and CDR2 is SNEGSKA (reference sequence). CDR3 in amino acids: CSARDRDTF. Written as DNA, the CDR3 is TGCAGTGCTAGAGATCGGGACACCTTC.

The chain recombines TRBV19 with TRBJ2-4; 8 bases map to TRBD1. Germline loops: CDR1 LNHDA, CDR2 SQIVND (reference sequence). V lost 4 bases, J lost 8 bases, and 10 bases stayed unmatched. This CDR3 is 15 amino acids long. The CDR3 nucleotides read TGTGCCAGTAGTACAGACAGGGGACCAGCGGACATTCAGTACTTC. Its protein product is CASSTDRGPADIQYF.

The chain employs TRBV19 and TRBJ1-2; TRBD1 matches at 9 bases. CDR1 is LNHDA and CDR2 is SQIVND in the germline V gene (reference sequence). The CDR3 is 13 amino acids. Trimming cost V 6 bases and J 4 bases; bases outside gene matches: 3. Written as DNA, the CDR3 is TGTGCCAGTAGGGACAGGGGCATCTATGGCTACACCTTC. Protein sequence: CASRDRGIYGYTF.

The CDR3 region is CASSITGGAFGNTIYF. In DNA, the CDR3 is TGTGCCAGTAGTATAACGGGGGGCGCGTTTGGAAACACCATATATTTT. This sequence joins TRBV19 and TRBJ1-3; a weak D match, TRBD1 (6 bases). Germline values: CDR1 LNHDA, CDR2 SQIVND (reference sequence). The CDR3 is 16 amino acids. V shed 2 bases and J shed 3 bases, with 14 bases lying between them.

The chain has TRBV19 and TRBJ1-1; D is undetermined. Germline CDR1 is LNHDA and CDR2 is SQIVND (reference sequence). Trimming took 1 base from V and 0 from J, leaving 12 bases between them. This CDR3 is built from 16 residues. The CDR3 sequence: CASSIGAAPMNTEAFF. The CDR3 DNA is TGTGCCAGTAGTATAGGGGCAGCTCCGATGAACACTGAAGCTTTCTTT.

V and J are TRBV11-3 and TRBJ2-1, with 10 bases matching TRBD1. Looked up from germline, CDR1 is SGHNT and CDR2 is YENEEA. This CDR3 has 16 residues. The ends lost 5 bases at V and 8 bases at J; junction bases unmatched: 12. CDR3 protein: CASSPLGTGVVDEQFF. The DNA for the CDR3 is TGTGCCAGCAGCCCTCTAGGGACAGGGGTAGTGGATGAGCAGTTCTTC.

The V gene is TRBV9, the J gene TRBJ2-5, with 10 bases that match TRBD1. Germline trimming cut 4 bases from V and 5 bases from J; bases unmatched to any gene: 8. This CDR3 is built from 15 residues. The germline CDR1 and CDR2 sequences are SGDLS and YYNGEE. CDR3 sequence reads: CASSLGTGVGETQYF. The CDR3 DNA reads as TGTGCCAGCAGCCTTGGGACAGGGGTAGGGGAGACCCAGTACTTC.

The chain combines TRBV5-1 with TRBJ2-3, with TRBD2 matching over 10 bases. This CDR3 contains 19 residues. The V segment lost 2 bases and the J segment 1 base; nucleotides outside the gene matches: 13. Germline CDR1 is SGHRS and CDR2 is YFSETQ. The CDR3 spells CASSFPLNVLAGGTDTQYF. DNA for the CDR3: TGCGCCAGCAGCTTCCCCTTGAATGTGCTAGCGGGGGGCACAGATACGCAGTATTTT.

The chain has TRBV9 and TRBJ2-2; 10 positions agree with TRBD1. The CDR3 totals 15 residues. With V trimmed by 3 bases and J by 6 bases, 5 bases remained unmatched. Per the germline V gene, CDR1 is SGDLS and CDR2 is YYNGEE. In DNA, the CDR3 is TGTGCCAGCAGCGACGGACAGGGGGTTCCCGGGGAGCTGTTTTTT. Translating gives CASSDGQGVPGELFF.